The source of this T cell receptor beta chain is a study of technical replicates of blood from several donors. Sequencing was performed with immunoSEQ multiplex PCR; in TCRdb, only in-frame clones are kept and a portion is missing. The sample has tens of thousands of clones, 98% seen once. Trimming cost V 0 bases and J 2 bases, with 8 bases left between them. The CDR3 has 14 residues. CDR1 SGDLS and CDR2 YYNGEE come from the germline V gene. Sequences were obtained from T cells isolated from PBMCs. The receptor was isolated from a human donor in good health. This chain uses TRBV9 with TRBJ1-1, with D possibly being TRBD1 (6 bases). The CDR3 DNA reads as TGTGCCAGCAGCGTAGAGGGGACAAACACTGAAGCTTTCTTT. Protein: CASSVEGTNTEAFF.